Below are 21 T cell receptor beta chains sequenced from a single sample in a study of T-cell reconstitution after alpha-beta-depleted transplantation in children. Unique molecular identifiers were incorporated into the prepared TCRbeta library. TCRdb ran MiXCR on the PCR reads and lists one entry per CDR3 protein. The repertoire holds about 460,000 distinct CDR3 sequences, with about 10% as singletons. Sequenced here: PBMCs, sampled before TCRalphabeta/CD19-depleted stem cell transplant. Receptors originate from a child aged 2 to 15 with inherited bone marrow failure, due to receive a stem cell transplant.

Ten or more counts support this clonotype. The chain is built from TRBV3-1 and TRBJ2-1; 10 bases map to TRBD2. The ends lost 5 bases at V and 3 bases at J; junction bases unmatched: 13. The CDR3 length is 18 residues. The germline CDR1 and CDR2 sequences are LGHDT and YNNKEL (reference sequence). CDR3 nucleotides: TGTGCCAGCAGCGAAACGACTAGCGGGCGGGCTATCTACAATGAGCAGTTCTTC. This codes for CASSETTSGRAIYNEQFF.

In this sample, this clonotype turned up many times. This chain joins TRBV20-1 and TRBJ1-5; D remains ambiguous. The V and J ends lost 6 bases and 5 bases respectively, with 14 bases between them. This CDR3 is built from 13 residues. Per germline, CDR1 DFQATT and CDR2 SNEGSKA (reference sequence). The DNA for the CDR3 is TGCAGTGCCAGTTTCCCGGGCGATCAGCCCCAGCATTTT. It translates to CSASFPGDQPQHF.

The table lists this clonotype with many counts. This chain links TRBV27 with TRBJ2-7; D may correspond to TRBD1 or TRBD2 (6 bases each). The ends were cut back, 5 bases at V and 3 bases at J, with 20 bases in the middle. Germline V gives CDR1 MNHEY, CDR2 SMNVEV (reference sequence). The CDR3 is 16 amino acids. The CDR3, as DNA: TGTGCCAGCAGTCCCCTCGGGGGCGGGGACCTCTACGAGCAGTACTTC. Its protein is CASSPLGGGDLYEQYF.

The chain has TRBV3-1 and TRBJ2-2; TRBD2 matches 15 bases. Per the germline V gene, CDR1 is LGHDT and CDR2 is YNNKEL (reference sequence). This CDR3 is built from 17 residues. With V trimmed by 5 bases and J by 4 bases, 5 bases remained unmatched. The CDR3 nucleotides read TGTGCCAGCAGCAACCGGACTAGCGGGAGGGTCACCGGGGAGCTGTTTTTT. Its translation: CASSNRTSGRVTGELFF.

This clonotype was recorded many times. CDR3 in amino acids: CASSLGQGITEAFF. CDR3 in DNA: TGCGCCAGCAGCCTGGGACAGGGAATCACTGAAGCTTTCTTT. The chain joins TRBV5-1 to TRBJ1-1, with TRBD1 matching 9 bases. V lost 4 bases to trimming and J lost 4 bases; unmatched junction nucleotides: 5. The CDR3 loop spans 14 amino acids. The V gene's germline CDR1 is SGHRS and CDR2 YFSETQ.

This clonotype was observed many times. The J gene is TRBJ2-3, the V gene TRBV12-3 or TRBV12-4; D may be TRBD2 (6 bases). Trimming removed 7 bases at V and 5 bases at J, with 16 bases between. The CDR3 loop spans 14 amino acids. CDR3 sequence (DNA): TGTGCCAGCAAGGGGCGGGATTTGATAGATACGCAGTATTTT. It encodes CASKGRDLIDTQYF.

The table lists this clonotype with many counts. V usage is TRBV20-1 and J usage is TRBJ2-3; 14 positions agree with TRBD2. Germline-derived CDR1 and CDR2 are DFQATT and SNEGSKA (reference sequence). The CDR3 loop spans 14 amino acids. The CDR3 protein is CGGLAGGHTDTQYF. In DNA, the CDR3 is TGCGGAGGACTAGCGGGAGGACACACAGATACGCAGTATTTT.

The chain carries TRBV19 and TRBJ1-5; D is perhaps TRBD1 (6 bases). The germline V gene has CDR1 LNHDA and CDR2 SQIVND (reference sequence). This CDR3 is 13 amino acids long. Trimming took 3 bases from V and 8 from J, leaving 11 bases between them. CDR3 in amino acids: CASSMTGREPQHF. For the CDR3, the DNA is TGTGCCAGTAGTATGACAGGCCGGGAGCCCCAGCATTTT.

This clonotype was detected ten times or more. This rearrangement joins TRBV6-5 to TRBJ2-3; 8 bases align to TRBD1. Unmatched junction bases numbered 6, after V lost 6 bases and J lost 4 bases. Germline assignment: CDR1 MNHEY and CDR2 SVGAGI. There are 14 residues in the CDR3. This CDR3 reads CASSKDRAADTQYF. In nucleotides, the CDR3 is TGTGCCAGCAGCAAGGACAGGGCGGCAGATACGCAGTATTTT.

Many counts were recorded for this clonotype. V is TRBV27 and J is TRBJ2-1, with 8 bases matching TRBD2. The germline CDR1 and CDR2 sequences are MNHEY and SMNVEV (reference sequence). The CDR3 totals 14 residues. J was trimmed by 5 bases and V by 6 bases; bases with no gene match: 6. Here the CDR3 DNA reads TGTGCCAGCAGCGAAGCGGGAGCGCACAATGAGCAGTTCTTC. Protein sequence: CASSEAGAHNEQFF.

In its sample, this clonotype was seen many times. The chain employs TRBV27 and TRBJ2-1; possibly TRBD2 for D (5 bases). Germline V lookup: CDR1 MNHEY, CDR2 SMNVEV (reference sequence). Trimming removed 10 bases from V and 0 bases from J, with 16 bases in between. This CDR3 has 15 amino acids. CDR3 in DNA: TGTGCCACCCACCTCGGTACTAGCTCCTACAATGAGCAGTTCTTC. Protein: CATHLGTSSYNEQFF.

This clonotype was picked up many times. This sequence joins TRBV6-1 and TRBJ2-1; the D gene is possibly TRBD2 (5 bases). V lost 6 bases and J 0 bases, leaving 12 bases between the germline ends. Germline values: CDR1 MNHNS, CDR2 SASEGT. The length of the CDR3 is 15 residues. The CDR3 here is CASRAAASSYNEQFF. The CDR3 nucleotides read TGTGCCAGCAGGGCAGCGGCAAGCTCCTACAATGAGCAGTTCTTC.

This clonotype was seen repeatedly, ten times or more. The rearrangement links TRBV5-1 to TRBJ2-1, with D possibly being TRBD2 (5 bases). The germline CDR1 and CDR2 sequences are SGHRS and YFSETQ. The CDR3 covers 17 residues. The ends were cut back, 4 bases at V and 0 bases at J, with 17 bases in the middle. The CDR3 protein is CASSPGRLQSSYNEQFF. CDR3 in DNA: TGCGCCAGCAGCCCAGGCCGACTACAAAGCTCCTACAATGAGCAGTTCTTC. The variable domain in full, completed from reference TRBV5-1 and TRBJ2-1, reads KAGVTQTPRYLIKTRGQQVTLSCSPISGHRSVSWYQQTPGQGLQFLFEYFSETQRNKGNFPGRFSGRQFSNSRSEMNVSTLELGDSALYLCASSPGRLQSSYNEQFFGPGTRLTVL.

This clonotype has ten or more counts. The CDR3 DNA reads TGTGCCAGCAGTTTAGTTCCCCTAGAGACCCAGTACTTC. Translating gives CASSLVPLETQYF. The J gene is TRBJ2-5, the V gene TRBV12-3 or TRBV12-4; no clear D. The CDR3 covers 13 residues. Trimming pared 1 base from V and 4 bases from J, leaving 7 bases between.

The chain couples TRBV28 to TRBJ1-1, with D perhaps TRBD1 (6 bases). V was trimmed by 7 bases and J by 0 bases, leaving 33 bases between them. The CDR3 covers 21 residues. Germline loops: CDR1 MDHEN, CDR2 SYDVKM. The CDR3 sequence: CASKSRLPEGGGGGLNTEAFF. Written as DNA, the CDR3 is TGTGCCAGCAAGAGCCGTCTTCCGGAGGGGGGTGGGGGCGGCCTGAACACTGAAGCTTTCTTT.

This clonotype was found many times. The chain links TRBV7-6 to TRBJ2-7, with 8 positions matching TRBD2. Germline-derived CDR1 and CDR2 are SGHVS and FNYEAQ. The CDR3 runs 15 residues. V was pared by 5 bases and J by 2 bases, with 8 bases of the junction left unmatched. The chain's CDR3 is CASSPTTGGPYEQYF. Written as DNA, the CDR3 is TGTGCCAGCAGCCCTACGACGGGAGGGCCCTACGAGCAGTACTTC.

The chain is built from TRBV29-1 and TRBJ2-7; D may be TRBD1 (5 bases). Trimming took 4 bases from V and 7 from J, leaving 11 bases between them. Germline values: CDR1 SQVTM, CDR2 ANQGSEA. The CDR3 spans 11 residues. The CDR3 spells CSVVGPVEQYF. The CDR3 DNA reads TGCAGCGTTGTGGGGCCTGTGGAGCAGTACTTC.

This clonotype appeared a few times. V gene TRBV3-1 combines with J gene TRBJ2-7; 11 bases agree with TRBD2. CDR3 length: 19 residues. Germline V CDR1 and CDR2: LGHDT, YNNKEL (reference sequence). V dropped 0 bases and J dropped 0; count of bases not matched to a gene: 10. CDR3 sequence (DNA): TGTGCCAGCAGCCAAGAAGGCCTAGCGGGAGGCCCATTCTCCTACGAGCAGTACTTC. This codes for CASSQEGLAGGPFSYEQYF.

This clonotype was picked up many times. The chain has TRBV29-1 and TRBJ2-7; D perhaps matches TRBD2 (5 bases). This CDR3 contains 11 residues. Germline CDR1 SQVTM, CDR2 ANQGSEA. Trimming shortened V by 5 bases and J by 6 bases, and 11 bases separated the two germline ends. The DNA for the CDR3 is TGCAGCGTTACTAGGGTGGGCGAGCAGTACTTC. Translating gives CSVTRVGEQYF.

In this sample, this clonotype turned up many times. The chain couples TRBV27 to TRBJ2-3; 7 bases match TRBD2. Trimming at V came to 2 bases and at J to 4 bases, leaving 9 bases not matched to a gene. This CDR3 has 16 residues. CDR1 and CDR2 from the germline V gene are MNHEY and SMNVEV (reference sequence). The CDR3 sequence: CASSLLPGGWADTQYF. In DNA form, the CDR3 reads TGTGCCAGCAGTTTACTACCGGGAGGTTGGGCAGATACGCAGTATTTT.

This clonotype was observed at least ten times. The genes are TRBV11-2 and TRBJ2-2; D is possibly TRBD1 (5 bases). V was trimmed by 5 bases and J by 2 bases, leaving 9 bases between them. The CDR3 covers 14 residues. The V gene's germline CDR1 is SGHAT and CDR2 FQNNGV. This chain's CDR3 is CASSPTGNTGELFF. The CDR3 nucleotides are TGTGCCAGCAGCCCTACAGGAAACACCGGGGAGCTGTTTTTT.